This T cell receptor (beta chain) was captured by sequencing in a study of T cells in women clearing cervical HPV infection. Each participant carried one incident cervical HPV16 infection only. V gave up 0 bases and J gave up 5 bases; unmatched junction bases: 11. CDR3 length equals 17 residues. Germline V CDR1 and CDR2: LGHNA, YNFKEQ. The assay was immunoSEQ multiplex PCR, and TCRdb's table has in-frame clones only and misses some. The sample data list under 45,000 clones. Details on this clone: The sequenced fragment ends 3 residues before the CDR3 boundary, so the rest is inferred from the germline J gene.

This TCR was recovered from a woman between 18 and 70 years old with a cervical HPV16 infection that either progressed to CIN3+ or cleared (not recorded which). The sample comprised blood buffy coat. The V call is TRBV4-2, the J call TRBJ2-3; 7 bases line up with TRBD2. The CDR3 spells CASSQDLASGEGDTQYF. Incomplete CDR3 DNA: TGTGCCAGCAGCCAAGATTTGGCTAGCGGAGAGGGAGATACG.